This T cell receptor (beta chain) was identified in a study of T cells in tuberculosis (dated by TCRdb to the late 2010s). Broadly, across the study: In the study, CD1B tetramers and high-throughput TCR immunosequencing were combined to characterize T cells specific for the mycobacterial lipid antigen glucose monomycolate (GMM). Beyond this particular receptor, the publication reports: T cells that bind the CD1B-GMM tetramer with low affinity may have been missed by the stringent sort gate.

The germline V gene (reference sequence) yields MNHEY for CDR1 and SMNVEV for CDR2. Reading from cysteine to phenylalanine, the CDR3 counts 14 amino acids. Solely the CDR3 DNA is kept, with 42 bases framed from the first base. V has 6 bases trimmed and J has 4 bases trimmed; junction bases matching no gene number 9. About this clone itself: Base qualities were left out, and no much larger clone turns up one base away.

TCR-alpha and TCR-beta chains were sequenced unpaired, so chain pairing information was not available. The immunoSEQ multiplex PCR assay was used to generate TCR libraries, with TCR-beta and/or TCR-alpha/delta assays applied to each sample. The amplified TCR libraries were sequenced on the Illumina high-throughput platform. On the study's bioinformatics: Clustering and dimensionality reduction relied on pairwise TCRdist distances among GMM-specific receptors from T cells that were either sorted ex vivo or expanded in vitro. Sequence motifs, defined by gene usage and CDR3 content, were tested for enrichment in tetramer-positive compared with tetramer-negative populations. This immuneACCESS table, as held by TCRdb, lists in-frame sequences with V and J called but not all clones. Of the missing ones, under half trace to an unresolved V gene in checked studies; the others have no known cause. V, J and clone size are those of that table, while D and trimming were read from the DNA. Counted in this sample were about 58,000 clones; over 75% of them appeared once. The top ten constitute just over 20% of the sample.

PBMC were thawed, rested overnight, stained with a GMM-loaded CD1B tetramer, a Live/Dead dye and anti-CD3, and then sorted on a FACS Aria II. CD1B tetramers were loaded with C32 glucose monomycolate purified from Rhodococcus equi. Before cryopreservation, the PBMC used for tetramer sorting had been depleted of CD14-expressing monocytes for a separate study. From each donor, 90,000 to 100,000 tetramer-negative cells were also sorted and analyzed side by side with the tetramer-positive cells. Antigen-specific T cells were sorted from a handful of healthy South African adults using GMM-loaded CD1B tetramers.

The V gene is TRBV27 and the J gene is TRBJ2-7; 7 bases in the junction line up with TRBD1. Sequenced material: CD1b-GMM tetramer-negative cells sorted from PBMCs. The sample's cell subset or site, from its label and the paper: T cells not binding CD1B-GMM tetramer, sorted from same donor. This clonotype originated in an adult woman with latent tuberculosis. For the CDR3, the sequence is CASRLLGQAYEQYF. DNA sequence: TGTGCCAGCAGGCTACTAGGACAGGCATACGAGCAGTACTTC.